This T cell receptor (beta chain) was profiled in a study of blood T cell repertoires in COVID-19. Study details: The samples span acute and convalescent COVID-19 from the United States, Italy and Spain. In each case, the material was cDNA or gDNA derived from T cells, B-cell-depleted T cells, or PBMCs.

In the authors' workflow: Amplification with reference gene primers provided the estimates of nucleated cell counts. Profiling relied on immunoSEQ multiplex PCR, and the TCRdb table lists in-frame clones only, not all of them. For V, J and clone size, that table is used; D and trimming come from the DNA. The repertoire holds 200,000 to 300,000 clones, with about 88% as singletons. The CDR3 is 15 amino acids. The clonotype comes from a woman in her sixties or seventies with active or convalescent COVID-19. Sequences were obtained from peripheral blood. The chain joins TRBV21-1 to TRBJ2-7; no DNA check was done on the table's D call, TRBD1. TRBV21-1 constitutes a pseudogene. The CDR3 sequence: CASSLRGSASYEQYF. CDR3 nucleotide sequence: TGTGCCAGCAGCCTCAGGGGTTCGGCCTCCTACGAGCAGTACTTC.